The sample holds a few counts of the clone carrying this T cell receptor beta chain. After removal of 3 bases from V and 5 bases from J, the junction contained 7 bases not matched to a gene. This CDR3 has 15 amino acids. Germline-derived CDR1 and CDR2 are LNHDA and SQIVND (reference sequence). The source of the sample is a study of blood T cell repertoires in COVID-19. For the study at large: Sites in the United States, Italy and Spain provided acute and convalescent COVID-19 samples. PBMCs, B-cell-depleted T cells, or T cells provided the cDNA or gDNA that made up the material.

In the source study's methods: Amplification from reference gene primers served as the basis for estimated nucleated cell counts. Generated by immunoSEQ multiplex PCR, the TCRdb table keeps only in-frame clones and is missing some. D and trimming come from the DNA, and the V and J calls and clone size come from that table. The table shows approximately 38,000 clones, with 70% to 85% occurring only once. The specimen was peripheral blood. The source of this sequence is a human donor with acute or convalescent COVID-19. The donor label of this sample is uncertain. V usage is TRBV19 and J usage is TRBJ2-1; 7 nucleotides align to TRBD2. The CDR3 coding sequence is TGTGCCAGTAGTATTTGGGGGAGGGCCGACAATGAGCAGTTCTTC. This codes for CASSIWGRADNEQFF.